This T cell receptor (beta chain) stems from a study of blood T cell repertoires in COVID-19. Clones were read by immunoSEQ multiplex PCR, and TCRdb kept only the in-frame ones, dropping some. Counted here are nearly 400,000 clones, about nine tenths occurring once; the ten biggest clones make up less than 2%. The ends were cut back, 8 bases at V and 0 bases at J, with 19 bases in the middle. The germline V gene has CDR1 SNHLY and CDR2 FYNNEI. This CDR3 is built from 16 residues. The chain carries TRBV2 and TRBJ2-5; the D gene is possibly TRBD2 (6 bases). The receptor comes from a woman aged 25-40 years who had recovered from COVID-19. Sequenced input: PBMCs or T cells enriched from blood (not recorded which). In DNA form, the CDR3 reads TGTGCCAGCGGGTTGGCGGGACCCTTATACCAAGAGACCCAGTACTTC. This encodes CASGLAGPLYQETQYF.